This TCR beta chain appears in the sequencing data of a study of blood T cells in healthy people across ages. This clonotype was observed a few times. The V segment lost 6 bases and the J segment 4 bases; nucleotides outside the gene matches: 9. The CDR3 spans 17 residues. Germline lookup yields CDR1 SGHVS and CDR2 FQNEAQ. Then a second PCR, running about 6 to 11 cycles, was carried out with a sample-barcoded 5' primer and a J-beta primer mix. Via MiXCR, TCRdb re-called the 5' RACE reads, giving one row per CDR3 protein. The table lists about 1.4 million distinct CDR3 sequences, 59% of them singletons.

This TCR was sampled from a man between 18 and 35 years old in good health. The chain uses TRBV7-8 and TRBJ2-3, with 14 bases fitting TRBD2. The sequenced sample consisted of blood. CDR3 in amino acids: CASSFFMGLAGADTQYF. The CDR3 DNA is TGTGCCAGCAGTTTTTTTATGGGACTAGCGGGAGCAGATACGCAGTATTTT. The full variable domain, with the rest looked up from reference TRBV7-8 and TRBJ2-3, is GAGVSQSPRYKVAKRGQDVALRCDPISGHVSLFWYQQALGQGPEFLTYFQNEAQLDKSGLPSDRFFAERPEGSVSTLKIQRTQQEDSAVYLCASSFFMGLAGADTQYFGPGTRLTVL.